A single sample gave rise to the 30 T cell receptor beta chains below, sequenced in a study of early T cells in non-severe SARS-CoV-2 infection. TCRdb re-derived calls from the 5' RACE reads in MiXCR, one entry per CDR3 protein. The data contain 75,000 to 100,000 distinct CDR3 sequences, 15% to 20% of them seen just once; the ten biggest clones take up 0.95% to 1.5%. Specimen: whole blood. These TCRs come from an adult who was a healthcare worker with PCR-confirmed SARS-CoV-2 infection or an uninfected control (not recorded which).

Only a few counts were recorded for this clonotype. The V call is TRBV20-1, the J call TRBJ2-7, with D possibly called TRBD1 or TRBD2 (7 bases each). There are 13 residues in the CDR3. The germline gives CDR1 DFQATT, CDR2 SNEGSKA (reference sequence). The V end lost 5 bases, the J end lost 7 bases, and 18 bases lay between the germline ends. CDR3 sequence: CSAGQGGSREQYF. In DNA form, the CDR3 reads TGCAGTGCTGGTCAGGGGGGGAGTAGGGAGCAGTACTTC.

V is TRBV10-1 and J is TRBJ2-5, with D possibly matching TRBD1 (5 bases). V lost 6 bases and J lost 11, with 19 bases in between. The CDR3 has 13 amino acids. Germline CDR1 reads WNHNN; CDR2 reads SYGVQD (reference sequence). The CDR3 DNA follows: TGCGCCAGCAGCCAGTCTGAAGAAGGGGCACAGTACTTC. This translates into CASSQSEEGAQYF.

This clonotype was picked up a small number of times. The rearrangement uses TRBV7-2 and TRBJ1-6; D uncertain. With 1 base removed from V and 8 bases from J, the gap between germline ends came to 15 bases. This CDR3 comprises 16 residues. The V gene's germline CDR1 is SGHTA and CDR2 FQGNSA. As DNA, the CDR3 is TGTGCCAGCAGCTTAGTTCACGCTCTACTAGATTCACCCCTCCACTTT. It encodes CASSLVHALLDSPLHF.

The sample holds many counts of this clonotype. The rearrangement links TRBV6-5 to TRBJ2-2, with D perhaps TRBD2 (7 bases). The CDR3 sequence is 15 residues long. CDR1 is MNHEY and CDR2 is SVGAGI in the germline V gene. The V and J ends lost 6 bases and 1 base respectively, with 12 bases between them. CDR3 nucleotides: TGTGCCAGCAGCTTCGGGGGGCTGAACACCGGGGAGCTGTTTTTT. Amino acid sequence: CASSFGGLNTGELFF.

CDR3 residues: CASSLPNLNTDTQYF. The CDR3 nucleotides read TGTGCCAGCAGCTTACCAAATCTCAACACAGATACGCAGTATTTT. The chain joins TRBV7-9 to TRBJ2-3, with D hard to call. Germline V gene lookup returns CDR1 SEHNR and CDR2 FQNEAQ (reference sequence). This CDR3 is built from 15 residues. V lost 2 bases and J 2 bases, leaving 11 bases between the germline ends.

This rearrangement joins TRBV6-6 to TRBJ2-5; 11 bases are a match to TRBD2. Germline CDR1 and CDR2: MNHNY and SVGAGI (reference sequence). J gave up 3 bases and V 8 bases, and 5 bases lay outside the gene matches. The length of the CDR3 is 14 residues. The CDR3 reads CASPPGLAEETQYF. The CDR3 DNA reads TGTGCCAGCCCCCCGGGACTAGCGGAAGAGACCCAGTACTTC.

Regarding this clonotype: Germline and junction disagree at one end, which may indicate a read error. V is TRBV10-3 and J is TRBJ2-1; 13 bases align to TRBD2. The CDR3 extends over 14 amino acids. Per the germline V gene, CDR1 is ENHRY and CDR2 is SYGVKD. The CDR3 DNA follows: TGTACCATTCGAACTAGCGGGAGGGAAAATGAGCAGTTCTTC. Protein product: CTIRTSGRENEQFF.

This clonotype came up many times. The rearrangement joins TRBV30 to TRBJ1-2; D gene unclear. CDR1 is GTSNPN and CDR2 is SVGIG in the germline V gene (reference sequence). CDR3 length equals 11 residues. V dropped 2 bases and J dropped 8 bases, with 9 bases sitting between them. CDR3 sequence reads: CAWSWGEGYTF. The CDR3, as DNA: TGTGCCTGGAGTTGGGGTGAGGGCTACACCTTC.

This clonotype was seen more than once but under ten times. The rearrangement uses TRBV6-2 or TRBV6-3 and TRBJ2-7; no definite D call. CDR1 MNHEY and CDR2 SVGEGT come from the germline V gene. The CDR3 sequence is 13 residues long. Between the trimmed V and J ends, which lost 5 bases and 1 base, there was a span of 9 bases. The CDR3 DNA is TGTGCCAGCAGTCCCGAGATATCCTACGAGCAGTACTTC. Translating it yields CASSPEISYEQYF.

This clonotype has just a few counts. The CDR3 reads CASSQQSSNSPLHF. In DNA, the CDR3 is TGTGCCAGCAGCCAGCAGTCGAGTAATTCACCCCTCCACTTT. The rearrangement joins TRBV3-1 to TRBJ1-6; D is uncertain. Germline V gene data show CDR1 as LGHDT and CDR2 as YNNKEL (reference sequence). V dropped 3 bases and J dropped 6 bases, with 9 bases sitting between them. The CDR3 is 14 amino acids.

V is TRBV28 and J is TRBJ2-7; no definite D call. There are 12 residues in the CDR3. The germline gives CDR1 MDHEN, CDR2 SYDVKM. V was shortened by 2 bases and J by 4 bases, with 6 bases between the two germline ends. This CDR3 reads CASSLGIYEQYF. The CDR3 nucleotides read TGTGCCAGCAGTTTAGGGATTTACGAGCAGTACTTC.

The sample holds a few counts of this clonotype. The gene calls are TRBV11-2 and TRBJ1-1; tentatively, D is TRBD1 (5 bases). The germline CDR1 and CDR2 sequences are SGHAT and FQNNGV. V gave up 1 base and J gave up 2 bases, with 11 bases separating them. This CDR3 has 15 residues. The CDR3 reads CASSLGLGGNTEAFF. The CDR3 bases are TGTGCCAGCAGCTTAGGATTGGGGGGAAACACTGAAGCTTTCTTT.

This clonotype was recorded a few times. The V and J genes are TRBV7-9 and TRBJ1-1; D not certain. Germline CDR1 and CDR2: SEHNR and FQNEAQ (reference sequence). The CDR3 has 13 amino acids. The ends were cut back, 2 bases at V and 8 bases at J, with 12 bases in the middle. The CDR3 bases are TGTGCCAGCAGCTTATCCTCGACCGGAGAAGCTTTCTTT. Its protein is CASSLSSTGEAFF.

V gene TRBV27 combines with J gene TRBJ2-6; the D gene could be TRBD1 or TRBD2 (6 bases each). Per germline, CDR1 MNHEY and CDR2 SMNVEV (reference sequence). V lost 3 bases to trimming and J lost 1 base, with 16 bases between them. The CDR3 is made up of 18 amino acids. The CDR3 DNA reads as TGTGCCAGCAGTTTGGTTGTGGGGGGCAGATCTGGGGCCAACGTCCTGACTTTC. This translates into CASSLVVGGRSGANVLTF.

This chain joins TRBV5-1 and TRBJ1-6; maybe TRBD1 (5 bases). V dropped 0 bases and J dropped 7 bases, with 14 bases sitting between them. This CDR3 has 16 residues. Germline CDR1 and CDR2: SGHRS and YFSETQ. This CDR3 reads CASSLDRRELNSPLHF. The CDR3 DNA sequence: TGCGCCAGCAGCTTGGACAGGCGGGAGTTGAATTCACCCCTCCACTTT.

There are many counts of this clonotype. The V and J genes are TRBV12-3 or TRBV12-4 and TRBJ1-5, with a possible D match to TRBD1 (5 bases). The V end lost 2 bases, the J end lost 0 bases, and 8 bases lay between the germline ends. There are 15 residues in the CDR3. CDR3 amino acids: CASSLLGASNQPQHF. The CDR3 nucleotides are TGTGCCAGCAGTTTATTAGGGGCTAGCAATCAGCCCCAGCATTTT.

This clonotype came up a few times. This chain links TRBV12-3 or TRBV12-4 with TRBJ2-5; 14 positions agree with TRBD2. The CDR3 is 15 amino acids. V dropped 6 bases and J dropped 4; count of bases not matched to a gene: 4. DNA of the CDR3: TGTGCCAGCAGGCCCGGGACTAGCGGGGGAGAGACCCAGTACTTC. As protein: CASRPGTSGGETQYF.

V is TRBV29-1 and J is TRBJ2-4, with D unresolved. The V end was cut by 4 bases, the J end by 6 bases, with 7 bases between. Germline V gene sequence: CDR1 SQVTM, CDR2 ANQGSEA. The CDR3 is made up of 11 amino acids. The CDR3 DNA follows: TGCAGCGTTGCCAGTGGAAACATTCAGTACTTC. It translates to CSVASGNIQYF.

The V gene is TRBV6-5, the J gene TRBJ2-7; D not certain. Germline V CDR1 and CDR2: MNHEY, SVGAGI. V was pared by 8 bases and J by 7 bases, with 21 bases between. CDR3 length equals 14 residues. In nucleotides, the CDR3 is TGTGCCAGCTTTTTTTCTGACACTCAAAGGGAGCAGTACTTC. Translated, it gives CASFFSDTQREQYF.

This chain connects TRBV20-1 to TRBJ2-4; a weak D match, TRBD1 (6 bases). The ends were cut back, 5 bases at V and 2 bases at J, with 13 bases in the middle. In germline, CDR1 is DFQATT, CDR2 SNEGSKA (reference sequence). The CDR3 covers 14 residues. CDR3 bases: TGCAGTGCTTCGGACAGCCTACCCAAAAACATTCAGTACTTC. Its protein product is CSASDSLPKNIQYF.

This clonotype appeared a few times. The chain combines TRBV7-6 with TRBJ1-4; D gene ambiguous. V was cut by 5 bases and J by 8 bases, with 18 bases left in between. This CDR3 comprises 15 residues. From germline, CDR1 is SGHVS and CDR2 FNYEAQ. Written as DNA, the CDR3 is TGTGCCAGCAGCCCCGGACTCAATATGGAGGAAAAACTGTTTTTT. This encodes CASSPGLNMEEKLFF.

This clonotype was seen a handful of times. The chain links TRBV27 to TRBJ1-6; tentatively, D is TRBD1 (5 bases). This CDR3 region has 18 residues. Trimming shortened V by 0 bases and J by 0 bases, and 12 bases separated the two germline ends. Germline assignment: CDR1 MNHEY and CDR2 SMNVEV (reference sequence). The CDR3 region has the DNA TGTGCCAGCAGTTTATCGAGGGGTCGGTCCTCCTATAATTCACCCCTCCACTTT. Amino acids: CASSLSRGRSSYNSPLHF.

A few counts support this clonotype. As DNA, the CDR3 is TGTGCCAGCAGCTTGGCACTGGACAGAAAAGAGACCCAGTACTTC. Protein product: CASSLALDRKETQYF. The chain links TRBV5-4 to TRBJ2-5; tentatively, D is TRBD1 (6 bases). CDR1 and CDR2 (germline): SGHNT, YYREEE (reference sequence). The CDR3 length is 15 residues. With 0 bases removed from V and 3 bases from J, the gap between germline ends came to 12 bases.

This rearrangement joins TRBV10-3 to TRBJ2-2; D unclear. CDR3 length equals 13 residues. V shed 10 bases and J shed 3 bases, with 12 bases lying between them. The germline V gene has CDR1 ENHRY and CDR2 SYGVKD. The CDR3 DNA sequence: TGTGCCACTTCAGGACCCTACACCGGGGAGCTGTTTTTT. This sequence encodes CATSGPYTGELFF.

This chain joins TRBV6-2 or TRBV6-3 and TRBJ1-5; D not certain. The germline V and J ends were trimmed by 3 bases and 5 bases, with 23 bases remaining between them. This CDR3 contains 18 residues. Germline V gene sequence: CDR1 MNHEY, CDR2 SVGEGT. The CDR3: CASSYSRSDSFGYQPQHF. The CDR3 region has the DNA TGTGCCAGCAGTTATAGTAGGTCAGACTCATTTGGTTATCAGCCCCAGCATTTT.

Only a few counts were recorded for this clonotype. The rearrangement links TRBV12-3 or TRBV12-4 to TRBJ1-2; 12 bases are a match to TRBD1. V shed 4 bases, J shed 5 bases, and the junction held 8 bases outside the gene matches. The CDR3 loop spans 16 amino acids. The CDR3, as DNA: TGTGCCAGCAGTTCACCGGGACAGGGGGCGCGATATGGCTACACCTTC. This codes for CASSSPGQGARYGYTF.

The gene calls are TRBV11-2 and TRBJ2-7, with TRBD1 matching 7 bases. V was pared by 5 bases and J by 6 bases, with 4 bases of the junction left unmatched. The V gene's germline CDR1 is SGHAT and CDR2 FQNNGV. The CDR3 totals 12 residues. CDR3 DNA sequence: TGTGCCAGCAGCCCCTCAGGGGGCGAGCAGTACTTC. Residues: CASSPSGGEQYF.

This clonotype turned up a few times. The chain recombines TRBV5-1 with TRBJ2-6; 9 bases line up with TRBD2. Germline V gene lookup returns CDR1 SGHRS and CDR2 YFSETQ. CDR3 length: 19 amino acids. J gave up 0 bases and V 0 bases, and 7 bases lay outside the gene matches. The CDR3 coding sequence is TGCGCCAGCAGCTTGGTTAGCGGGGGTTATGACTCTGGGGCCAACGTCCTGACTTTC. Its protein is CASSLVSGGYDSGANVLTF.

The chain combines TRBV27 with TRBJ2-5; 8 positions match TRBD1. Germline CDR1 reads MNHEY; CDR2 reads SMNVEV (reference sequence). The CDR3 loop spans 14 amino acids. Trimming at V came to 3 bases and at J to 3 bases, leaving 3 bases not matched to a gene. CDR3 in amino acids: CASSLGQAKETQYF. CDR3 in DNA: TGTGCCAGCAGTTTGGGACAGGCTAAAGAGACCCAGTACTTC.

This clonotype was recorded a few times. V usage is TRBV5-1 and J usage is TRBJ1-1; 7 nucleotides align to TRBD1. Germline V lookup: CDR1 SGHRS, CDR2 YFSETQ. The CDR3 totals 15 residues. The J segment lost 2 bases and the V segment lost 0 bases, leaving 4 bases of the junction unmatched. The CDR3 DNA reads TGCGCCAGCAGCTTGGCAGGGGGAGAAAACACTGAAGCTTTCTTT. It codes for CASSLAGGENTEAFF.